A single sample gave rise to the 32 T cell receptor beta chains below, sequenced in a study of CD8 T cells in ankylosing spondylitis. Each CDR3 protein is one row after TCRdb ran MiXCR on the 5' RACE reads. The data hold about 750,000 distinct CDR3 sequences, with around 17% observed a single time. The antigens these receptors bind are not known. General study findings and limits: A motif of roughly 8 highly homologous TCR beta variants was seen as apparently characteristic of ankylosing spondylitis blood.

The sample comprised blood, either unsorted or a sorted T cell fraction (not recorded which). The source is a male donor with ankylosing spondylitis.

The chain joins TRBV20-1 to TRBJ2-7, with TRBD2 matching 11 bases. Germline CDR1 reads DFQATT; CDR2 reads SNEGSKA (reference sequence). This CDR3 spans 13 amino acids. The V and J ends lost 6 bases and 4 bases, in that order; junction bases with no gene match: 5. This chain's CDR3 is CSAPTSGTYEQYF. CDR3 DNA: TGCAGTGCCCCGACTAGCGGGACGTACGAGCAGTACTTC.

This clonotype was detected ten times or more. The V and J genes are TRBV6-1 and TRBJ2-2, with 8 positions matching TRBD2. The CDR3 consists of 16 residues. V lost 6 bases to trimming and J lost 0 bases; unmatched junction nucleotides: 6. In germline, CDR1 is MNHNS, CDR2 SASEGT. CDR3 residues: CASSPRGLANTGELFF. In nucleotides, the CDR3 is TGTGCCAGCAGCCCGAGGGGACTAGCGAACACCGGGGAGCTGTTTTTT.

The chain joins TRBV11-2 to TRBJ2-5; D ambiguous. Trimming took off 8 bases at V and 1 base at J, with 8 bases between the two ends. CDR3 size: 12 residues. CDR1 is SGHAT, CDR2 FQNNGV, per germline. The CDR3 protein is CASAPGQETQYF. CDR3 nucleotide sequence: TGTGCCAGCGCACCCGGCCAAGAGACCCAGTACTTC.

This clonotype has only a few counts. The chain joins TRBV5-1 to TRBJ1-2, with 10 bases lining up with TRBD1. Germline CDR1 SGHRS, CDR2 YFSETQ. This CDR3 has 13 residues. Unmatched junction bases numbered 2, after V lost 3 bases and J lost 6 bases. The CDR3 loop is CASSWTGGDGYTF. The CDR3 coding sequence is TGCGCCAGCAGCTGGACAGGGGGTGATGGCTACACCTTC.

The sample holds a few counts of this clonotype. The rearrangement links TRBV5-1 to TRBJ1-1; the match to TRBD1 covers 8 bases. V was pared by 3 bases and J by 7 bases, with 5 bases of the junction left unmatched. The CDR3 consists of 13 residues. Germline assignment: CDR1 SGHRS and CDR2 YFSETQ. CDR3 protein: CASSSGGEVEAFF. The DNA of the CDR3 is TGCGCCAGCAGCTCAGGGGGCGAGGTTGAAGCTTTCTTT.

This clonotype has only a few counts. V is TRBV4-2 and J is TRBJ1-1; D may be TRBD1 (6 bases). Trimming removed 0 bases at V and 4 bases at J, with 9 bases between. Germline values: CDR1 LGHNA, CDR2 YNFKEQ. The CDR3 is 14 residues long. CDR3 coding DNA: TGTGCCAGCAGCCAAGAAAGGGGGATCACTGAAGCTTTCTTT. Its protein product is CASSQERGITEAFF.

J is TRBJ2-3 and V is TRBV4-1, with TRBD2 matching 13 bases. J lost 9 bases, V lost 4 bases, and 10 bases had no gene match. There are 16 residues in the CDR3. Germline V lookup: CDR1 MGHRA, CDR2 YSYEKL. CDR3 bases: TGCGCCAGCAGCCCTGATGGACTAGCGGGGGACCGGACGCAGTATTTT. Translated: CASSPDGLAGDRTQYF.

This clonotype showed up just a few times. This may be a read error, as it is one base from a much larger clone. The chain uses TRBV2 and TRBJ1-5, with 7 bases identical to TRBD1. In germline, CDR1 is SNHLY, CDR2 FYNNEI. Trimming removed 7 bases from V and 5 bases from J; junction bases left unmatched: 5. The CDR3 is 13 residues long. The chain's CDR3 is CASTPDRYQPQHF. CDR3 nucleotide sequence: TGTGCCAGCACCCCGGACAGGTATCAGCCCCAGCATTTT.

This rearrangement joins TRBV18 to TRBJ1-3; D may be TRBD1 (5 bases). Trimming stripped 2 bases from V and 3 bases from J, with 14 bases between. CDR1 and CDR2 (germline): KGHSH, LQKENI. There are 16 residues in the CDR3. CDR3 sequence: CASSPFPGLNGNTIYF. In DNA, the CDR3 is TGTGCCAGCTCACCATTCCCGGGGCTTAATGGAAACACCATATATTTT.

This clonotype came up a few times. This sequence joins TRBV7-9 and TRBJ2-1; D ambiguous. The CDR3 sequence is 12 residues long. Germline-derived CDR1 and CDR2 are SEHNR and FQNEAQ (reference sequence). Trimming left V 3 bases short and J 5 bases short, with 5 bases between. CDR3: CASSFGNNEQFF. CDR3 nucleotides: TGTGCCAGCAGCTTCGGCAACAATGAGCAGTTCTTC.

This clonotype turned up a few times. The V gene is TRBV3-1, the J gene TRBJ1-4; 7 bases line up with TRBD1. From germline, CDR1 is LGHDT and CDR2 YNNKEL (reference sequence). V trimming: 2 bases; J trimming: 3 bases; junction bases outside the gene matches: 3. This CDR3 is 15 amino acids long. CDR3 protein: CASSQTGTANEKLFF. CDR3 nucleotide sequence: TGTGCCAGCAGCCAAACCGGGACAGCTAATGAAAAACTGTTTTTT.

This chain links TRBV27 with TRBJ2-5, with D unclear. Trimming stripped 1 base from V and 2 bases from J, with 5 bases between. The CDR3 loop spans 13 amino acids. Germline V gives CDR1 MNHEY, CDR2 SMNVEV (reference sequence). The CDR3 spells CASSLFPQETQYF. In DNA form, the CDR3 reads TGTGCCAGCAGTTTATTCCCTCAAGAGACCCAGTACTTC.

This clonotype was recorded a few times. This chain uses TRBV28 with TRBJ2-3; TRBD2 aligns across 9 bases. The CDR3 extends over 16 amino acids. The germline V gene has CDR1 MDHEN and CDR2 SYDVKM. The V and J ends lost 4 bases and 0 bases, in that order; junction bases with no gene match: 5. CDR3 in amino acids: CASSSQSGRSTDTQYF. The DNA for the CDR3 is TGTGCCAGCAGTTCCCAGAGCGGGAGGAGCACAGATACGCAGTATTTT.

This clonotype was detected only a few times. The genes are TRBV12-3 or TRBV12-4 and TRBJ1-5; no clear D. V was pared by 5 bases and J by 7 bases, with 15 bases between. This CDR3 has 14 amino acids. Here the CDR3 reads CASSPRPEWQPQHF. CDR3 DNA sequence: TGTGCCAGCAGTCCGCGACCAGAGTGGCAGCCCCAGCATTTT.

This clonotype was counted a few times. This rearrangement joins TRBV5-1 to TRBJ2-2; 7 bases are a match to TRBD1. Germline assignment: CDR1 SGHRS and CDR2 YFSETQ. This CDR3 is built from 16 residues. V was pared by 1 base and J by 1 base, with 4 bases of the junction left unmatched. The CDR3, as DNA: TGCGCCAGCAGCTTGAAACCAGGGGGGAACACCGGGGAGCTGTTTTTT. It codes for CASSLKPGGNTGELFF. Using reference TRBV5-1 and TRBJ2-2 for the parts outside the CDR3, the full variable domain is KAGVTQTPRYLIKTRGQQVTLSCSPISGHRSVSWYQQTPGQGLQFLFEYFSETQRNKGNFPGRFSGRQFSNSRSEMNVSTLELGDSALYLCASSLKPGGNTGELFFGEGSRLTVL.

V and J are TRBV4-3 and TRBJ1-2; 9 bases map to TRBD1. The germline V gene encodes CDR1 LGHNA and CDR2 YSLEER. V lost 3 bases and J lost 7; bases outside the gene matches: 6. The CDR3 has 14 amino acids. CDR3 DNA sequence: TGCGCCAGCAGCCACCGACAGGGGGAGGGTGGCTACACCTTC. Its translation: CASSHRQGEGGYTF.

This clonotype turned up a few times. This chain joins TRBV12-3 or TRBV12-4 and TRBJ1-1; possible D gene TRBD1, 5 bases. The CDR3 loop spans 15 amino acids. Trimming removed 0 bases at V and 4 bases at J, with 12 bases between. The CDR3 region has the DNA TGTGCCAGCAGTTTAGCCCTGGGGGGACCCACTGAAGCTTTCTTT. It encodes CASSLALGGPTEAFF.

The rearrangement joins TRBV20-1 to TRBJ2-1; the match to TRBD2 covers 9 bases. Germline V lookup: CDR1 DFQATT, CDR2 SNEGSKA (reference sequence). V trimming: 6 bases; J trimming: 7 bases; junction bases outside the gene matches: 7. CDR3 size: 13 residues. CDR3 sequence: CSARTSVWNEQFF. CDR3 nucleotides: TGCAGTGCAAGGACTAGCGTCTGGAATGAGCAGTTCTTC.

The chain uses TRBV29-1 and TRBJ1-4, with a weak D call TRBD1 (6 bases). Germline V gives CDR1 SQVTM, CDR2 ANQGSEA. This CDR3 comprises 14 residues. V was clipped by 3 bases and J by 7 bases, with 15 bases between them. The CDR3 reads CSVESWGQGEKLFF. For the CDR3, the DNA is TGCAGCGTTGAGTCCTGGGGGCAAGGTGAAAAACTGTTTTTT.

This clonotype was observed a few times. The chain couples TRBV4-1 to TRBJ2-1; D is unclear. Trimming took 1 base from V and 8 from J, leaving 9 bases between them. The CDR3 has 13 amino acids. Looked up from germline, CDR1 is MGHRA and CDR2 is YSYEKL. The CDR3 DNA follows: TGCGCCAGCAGCCAAGTAGAAGGCGATGAGCAGTTCTTC. Its translation is CASSQVEGDEQFF.

A few counts support this clonotype. V gene TRBV20-1 combines with J gene TRBJ1-2; no firm D call. The CDR3 runs 12 residues. CDR1 is DFQATT, CDR2 SNEGSKA, per germline (reference sequence). Trimming stripped 3 bases from V and 4 bases from J, with 9 bases between. CDR3 DNA sequence: TGCAGTGCTAGGAACAGCCCCTATGGCTACACCTTC. Its translation is CSARNSPYGYTF.

CDR3 amino acids: CASSQAKDSGNTIYF. CDR3 bases: TGCGCCAGCAGCCAAGCAAAAGACTCTGGAAACACCATATATTTT. V usage is TRBV4-1 and J usage is TRBJ1-3, with D uncertain. Deletions cut 1 base from V and 0 bases from J, with 7 bases between. The V gene's germline CDR1 is MGHRA and CDR2 YSYEKL. The CDR3 is made up of 15 amino acids.

The table lists this clonotype with many counts. CDR3 amino acids: CASSLAWTGGKPRNTGELFF. In DNA form, the CDR3 reads TGTGCCAGCAGTTTGGCCTGGACAGGGGGAAAGCCGCGAAACACCGGGGAGCTGTTTTTT. This rearrangement joins TRBV12-3 or TRBV12-4 to TRBJ2-2; 10 bases align to TRBD1. This CDR3 contains 20 residues. Germline trimming cut 3 bases from V and 2 bases from J; bases unmatched to any gene: 15.

The table lists this clonotype with many counts. V usage is TRBV12-3 or TRBV12-4 and J usage is TRBJ2-7; 8 bases are shared with TRBD1. The CDR3 contains 14 residues. V lost 3 bases to trimming and J lost 0 bases; unmatched junction nucleotides: 1. The CDR3 region is CASSFTGGSYEQYF. Written as DNA, the CDR3 is TGTGCCAGCAGTTTTACAGGGGGCTCCTACGAGCAGTACTTC.

There are a few counts of this clonotype. The CDR3 sequence is CSVQQGLGEKLFF. CDR3 in DNA: TGCAGCGTTCAACAGGGGTTAGGAGAAAAACTGTTTTTT. The chain is built from TRBV29-1 and TRBJ1-4; 7 nucleotides agree with TRBD1. CDR3 length: 13 residues. From germline, CDR1 is SQVTM and CDR2 ANQGSEA. V lost 5 bases to trimming and J lost 8 bases; unmatched junction nucleotides: 8. Supplemented by reference TRBV29-1 and TRBJ1-4, the full variable domain reads SAVISQKPSRDICQRGTSLTIQCQVDSQVTMMFWYRQQPGQSLTLIATANQGSEATYESGFVIDKFPISRPNLTFSTLTVSNMSPEDSSIYLCSVQQGLGEKLFFGSGTQLSVL.

V gene TRBV2 combines with J gene TRBJ1-1, with no clear D. CDR1 is SNHLY and CDR2 is FYNNEI in the germline V gene. Trimming cost V 6 bases and J 1 base, with 9 bases left between them. This CDR3 is built from 13 residues. This CDR3 reads CASSGRWNTEAFF. The CDR3 DNA sequence: TGTGCCAGCAGCGGACGGTGGAACACTGAAGCTTTCTTT.

This clonotype was observed many times. The chain uses TRBV20-1 and TRBJ1-1; D remains unclear. This CDR3 region has 12 residues. CDR1 is DFQATT and CDR2 is SNEGSKA in the germline V gene (reference sequence). Trimming removed 1 base at V and 7 bases at J, with 10 bases between. CDR3 sequence (DNA): TGCAGTGCTAGAGGGCCAGCTAGTGAAGCTTTCTTT. Residues: CSARGPASEAFF.

This clonotype was counted only a few times. The chain is built from TRBV7-9 and TRBJ2-7; 7 bases fit TRBD1. Per the germline V gene, CDR1 is SEHNR and CDR2 is FQNEAQ (reference sequence). The J segment lost 1 base and the V segment lost 5 bases, leaving 8 bases of the junction unmatched. The CDR3 sequence is 15 residues long. The CDR3 nucleotides are TGTGCCAGCAGCCCATGGACAGGTGCATCCTACGAGCAGTACTTC. Protein product: CASSPWTGASYEQYF.

This clonotype appeared a few times. The CDR3 loop is CASSVAPFRTIHEQYF. Written as DNA, the CDR3 is TGTGCCAGCAGCGTAGCTCCGTTTCGGACCATACACGAGCAGTACTTC. The genes are TRBV9 and TRBJ2-7; D is uncertain. The germline gives CDR1 SGDLS, CDR2 YYNGEE. Trimming pared 0 bases from V and 5 bases from J, leaving 18 bases between. CDR3 length: 16 amino acids.

This chain uses TRBV7-9 with TRBJ2-2, with D perhaps matching TRBD1 or TRBD2 (5 bases each). Looked up from germline, CDR1 is SEHNR and CDR2 is FQNEAQ (reference sequence). The ends were cut back, 11 bases at V and 3 bases at J, with 19 bases in the middle. The CDR3 runs to 15 residues. The CDR3 reads CAHESGRPDTGELFF. The CDR3 bases are TGTGCCCACGAATCGGGGCGCCCGGACACCGGGGAGCTGTTTTTT.

This clonotype was detected a few times. The chain joins TRBV12-3 or TRBV12-4 to TRBJ1-5; 7 bases map to TRBD1. Unmatched junction bases numbered 10, after V lost 6 bases and J lost 2 bases. The CDR3 has 16 residues. The CDR3 DNA follows: TGTGCCAGCAGCACAACAGGGGACCCGGGCAATCAGCCCCAGCATTTT. Amino acids: CASSTTGDPGNQPQHF.

The chain carries TRBV7-9 and TRBJ1-1, with D possibly being TRBD1 (5 bases). Per germline, CDR1 SEHNR and CDR2 FQNEAQ (reference sequence). Trimming cost V 3 bases and J 2 bases, with 19 bases left between them. CDR3 length equals 17 residues. Here the CDR3 DNA reads TGTGCCAGCAGCTTTCTTGGGACTCACATAATTAACACTGAAGCTTTCTTT. This codes for CASSFLGTHIINTEAFF.